Sequencing of this T cell receptor beta chain was carried out in a study of T cell responses to AZD1222 COVID-19 vaccine. CDR3 length equals 14 residues. V was pared by 1 base and J by 6 bases, with 11 bases between. Per germline, CDR1 SEHNR and CDR2 FQNEAQ (reference sequence). This clone has more than one count but fewer than ten. As yet, its antigen is unknown. General study results and limits: Repertoire sampling happened only post peak T cell response.

Using immunoSEQ multiplex PCR, the repertoire was profiled, and TCRdb retains in-frame clones only, with some absent. This table has 140,000 to 150,000 clones, roughly 90% appearing once. Sequenced material: peripheral blood, taken 28 days after the second dose of the MenACWY control vaccine. V is TRBV7-9 and J is TRBJ2-3; D possibly corresponds to TRBD1 (6 bases). The sequence was obtained from an adult who received the MenACWY meningococcal vaccine as a control. The CDR3 loop reads CASSLGAGDDTQYF. For the CDR3, the DNA is TGTGCCAGCAGCTTAGGTGCAGGGGACGATACGCAGTATTTT.